The next 8 T cell receptor beta chains were all read from a single sample in a study of blood T cell repertoires in COVID-19. Assay: immunoSEQ multiplex PCR; the TCRdb copy retains only in-frame clones and omits some. The sample holds tens of thousands of clones, around four fifths seen once. The sequenced sample consisted of peripheral blood. The receptors were sampled from a human donor in a cohort sampled during active COVID-19.

This clone was seen only a few times. The rearrangement joins TRBV7-8 to TRBJ1-5; D unresolved. V gave up 5 bases and J gave up 2 bases, with 22 bases separating them. The CDR3 runs to 18 residues. Germline values: CDR1 SGHVS, CDR2 FQNEAQ. In nucleotides, the CDR3 is TGTGCCAGCAGCACCTGGCTTAGCTATAATAGCGGCAATCAGCCCCAGCATTTT. Protein product: CASSTWLSYNSGNQPQHF. The entire variable domain, with the rest obtained from reference TRBV7-8 and TRBJ1-5, is as follows: GAGVSQSPRYKVAKRGQDVALRCDPISGHVSLFWYQQALGQGPEFLTYFQNEAQLDKSGLPSDRFFAERPEGSVSTLKIQRTQQEDSAVYLCASSTWLSYNSGNQPQHFGDGTRLSIL.

This clone is judged medium-sized. The chain joins TRBV7-8 to TRBJ1-1; 8 bases align to TRBD1. Germline assignment: CDR1 SGHVS and CDR2 FQNEAQ. The CDR3 contains 18 residues. V shed 4 bases, J shed 4 bases, and the junction held 17 bases outside the gene matches. The CDR3: CASSSIRQGAIGRTEAFF. The CDR3 DNA sequence: TGTGCCAGCAGCTCTATTAGGCAGGGGGCGATCGGGCGCACTGAAGCTTTCTTT.

The J gene is TRBJ2-3, the V gene TRBV9; 11 nucleotides agree with TRBD2. CDR1 SGDLS and CDR2 YYNGEE come from the germline V gene. V lost 0 bases and J lost 5; bases outside the gene matches: 8. This CDR3 region has 17 residues. The CDR3 loop is CASSVAPTSGRRDTQYF. CDR3 nucleotide sequence: TGTGCCAGCAGCGTAGCCCCAACTAGCGGGAGAAGAGATACGCAGTATTTT. Filled out from reference TRBV9 and TRBJ2-3, the complete variable domain reads DSGVTQTPKHLITATGQRVTLRCSPRSGDLSVYWYQQSLDQGLQFLIQYYNGEERAKGNILERFSAQQFPDLHSELNLSSLELGDSALYFCASSVAPTSGRRDTQYFGPGTRLTVL.

The rearrangement joins TRBV9 to TRBJ1-2, with TRBD1 identical over 7 bases. V was clipped by 3 bases and J by 7 bases; unmatched bases: 9. Per the germline V gene, CDR1 is SGDLS and CDR2 is YYNGEE. The CDR3 is 14 amino acids. CDR3 sequence reads: CASSGGQSGFGYTF. CDR3 DNA: TGTGCCAGCAGCGGGGGACAGTCCGGGTTTGGCTACACCTTC. Using reference TRBV9 and TRBJ1-2 for the parts outside the CDR3, the full variable domain is DSGVTQTPKHLITATGQRVTLRCSPRSGDLSVYWYQQSLDQGLQFLIQYYNGEERAKGNILERFSAQQFPDLHSELNLSSLELGDSALYFCASSGGQSGFGYTFGSGTRLTVV.

This clone was found once. This chain joins TRBV4-1 and TRBJ2-5, with 12 bases fitting TRBD2. With 1 base clipped from V and 6 bases from J, the junction kept 6 bases outside the gene matches. CDR1 and CDR2 (germline): MGHRA, YSYEKL. This CDR3 is built from 16 residues. The chain's CDR3 is CASSQALAGGRKTQYF. For the CDR3, the DNA is TGCGCCAGCAGCCAAGCCCTAGCGGGAGGGCGGAAGACCCAGTACTTC.

This clone has just a few counts. This chain joins TRBV18 and TRBJ2-1; TRBD1 might be the D (6 bases). Germline V CDR1 and CDR2: KGHSH, LQKENI. The CDR3 loop spans 15 amino acids. V lost 3 bases to trimming and J lost 2 bases, with 11 bases between them. The CDR3 loop reads CASSPSEGAYNEQFF. CDR3 in DNA: TGTGCCAGCTCACCCTCAGAGGGGGCCTACAATGAGCAGTTCTTC.

This clone was observed once. V usage is TRBV5-8 and J usage is TRBJ1-1, with 7 bases identical to TRBD1. The ends lost 4 bases at V and 4 bases at J; junction bases unmatched: 10. This CDR3 has 15 residues. Germline loops: CDR1 SGHTS, CDR2 YDEGEE. The CDR3 sequence: CASSRYRGGGTEAFF. The DNA for the CDR3 is TGTGCCAGCAGCCGTTACAGGGGCGGTGGCACTGAAGCTTTCTTT.

J is TRBJ2-1 and V is TRBV9; 9 nucleotides align to TRBD2. Trimming removed 3 bases from V and 9 bases from J; junction bases left unmatched: 10. This CDR3 comprises 15 residues. Germline loops: CDR1 SGDLS, CDR2 YYNGEE. CDR3 bases: TGTGCCAGCAGCGCGAAGGGCGGGGGGGCGCGTGAGCAGTTCTTC. It translates to CASSAKGGGAREQFF.